A selection of T cell receptor beta chains follows, all from one sample in a study of beta chain features in type 1 diabetes. Clones were read by immunoSEQ multiplex PCR, and TCRdb kept only the in-frame ones, dropping some. The sample holds 850,000 to 900,000 clones, roughly 17% seen once. Material for sequencing was naive CD4+ T cells from blood. These receptors all stem from a woman younger than 30 in good health. Both conserved end residues are part of each CDR3. Each record gives: V gene, J gene, clone size, D gene, CDR3 protein, CDR3 DNA. The D gene is left open where the match is weak. Size is stated for part of the rows, as once, few or many counts, or as a class when the clone is expanded.

TRBV4-1	TRBJ1-4	-	-	CASSQSPGQNEKLFF	TGCGCCAGCAGCCAATCTCCGGGACAAAATGAAAAACTGTTTTTT
TRBV15	TRBJ1-5	few	-	CATSKQGSNQPQHF	TGTGCCACCAGCAAACAGGGCAGCAATCAGCCCCAGCATTTT
TRBV28	TRBJ2-5	-	TRBD1	CATTPMTGGSEDRTQYF	TGTGCCACCACGCCCATGACAGGGGGCTCGGAGGATAGGACCCAGTACTTC
TRBV5-1	TRBJ2-3	few	TRBD2	CASSLGVTSGRTDTQYF	TGCGCCAGCAGCTTGGGGGTGACTAGCGGGAGAACAGATACGCAGTATTTT
TRBV9	TRBJ1-4	once	TRBD1	CASSNRDRGQKLFF	TGTGCCAGCAGCAACCGGGACAGGGGACAAAAACTGTTTTTT
TRBV7-9	TRBJ1-2	-	-	CASSFPNTFNYGYTF	TGTGCCAGCAGCTTTCCAAACACCTTTAACTATGGCTACACCTTC
TRBV5-4	TRBJ2-7	few	-	CASKGRIESYEQYF	TGTGCCAGCAAGGGACGGATCGAATCCTACGAGCAGTACTTC
TRBV28	TRBJ1-2	few	TRBD1	CASSYLLTGTANYGYTF	TGTGCCAGCAGCTACCTCCTAACCGGGACAGCTAACTATGGCTACACCTTC
TRBV7-2	TRBJ2-7	-	TRBD2	CASSLGGTRRREQYF	TGTGCCAGCAGCTTAGGGGGGACTAGACGTCGCGAGCAGTACTTC
TRBV4-1	TRBJ2-5	-	-	CASSQGTLPQETQYF	TGCGCCAGCAGCCAGGGGACACTGCCACAAGAGACCCAGTACTTC
TRBV19	TRBJ2-1	few	-	CASSPRTAYNEQFF	TGTGCCAGTAGTCCCAGGACAGCATACAATGAGCAGTTCTTC
TRBV4-2	TRBJ2-1	few	-	CASSQDLSVNEQFF	TGTGCCAGCAGCCAAGATCTAAGCGTCAATGAGCAGTTCTTC
TRBV10-3	TRBJ2-1	few	TRBD2	CAIKRGIAGVYNEQFF	TGTGCCATCAAAAGGGGGATAGCGGGAGTATACAATGAGCAGTTCTTC
TRBV19	TRBJ2-7	-	-	CASSTNGGQQYF	TGTGCCAGTAGTACTAATGGGGGGCAGCAGTACTTC
TRBV13	TRBJ2-1	-	TRBD2	CASSPTLAGSINEQFF	TGTGCCAGCAGCCCCACTCTAGCGGGGAGTATTAATGAGCAGTTCTTC
TRBV7-2	TRBJ2-2	few	TRBD2	CASSPRTSGRNTGELFF	TGTGCCAGCAGCCCAAGGACTAGCGGGAGGAACACCGGGGAGCTGTTTTTT
TRBV9	TRBJ2-7	-	-	CASSARTGTYEQYF	TGTGCCAGCAGCGCAAGGACGGGTACCTACGAGCAGTACTTC
TRBV11-3	TRBJ1-1	-	TRBD1	CASSTQGPNTEAFF	TGTGCCAGCAGCACACAGGGGCCGAACACTGAAGCTTTCTTT
TRBV7-9	TRBJ2-2	few	TRBD1	CASSLYGTGIDTGELFF	TGTGCCAGCAGCTTATACGGGACAGGGATCGACACCGGGGAGCTGTTTTTT
TRBV18	TRBJ2-7	-	-	CASSPSGRREQYF	TGTGCCAGCTCACCATCGGGGCGGCGCGAGCAGTACTTC
TRBV2	TRBJ1-4	few	-	CASRERFLNEKLFF	TGTGCCTCACGAGAGAGGTTCCTAAATGAAAAACTGTTTTTT
TRBV25-1	TRBJ1-4	-	TRBD1	CASSESRGNEKLFF	TGTGCCAGCAGTGAGTCCAGGGGGAATGAAAAACTGTTTTTT
TRBV6-5	TRBJ2-5	-	-	CASSYGGKETQYF	TGTGCCAGCAGTTACGGGGGGAAAGAGACCCAGTACTTC
TRBV6-1	TRBJ2-7	few	-	CASSEAADYEQYF	TGTGCCAGCAGTGAAGCCGCAGACTACGAGCAGTACTTC
TRBV6-5	TRBJ2-5	-	TRBD2	CASSPTSGQETQYF	TGTGCCAGCAGCCCCACTAGCGGGCAAGAGACCCAGTACTTC
TRBV18	TRBJ1-1	-	-	CASSPPMNTEAFF	TGTGCCAGCTCACCCCCAATGAACACTGAAGCTTTCTTT
TRBV18	TRBJ2-7	few	TRBD2	CASSPGGPYEQYF	TGTGCCAGCTCACCGGGAGGGCCCTACGAGCAGTACTTC
TRBV4-3	TRBJ1-3	-	-	CASSPNSNSGNTIYF	TGCGCCAGCAGCCCGAACTCGAACTCTGGAAACACCATATATTTT
TRBV18	TRBJ2-1	-	TRBD2	CASSLLGLAGRNEQFF	TGTGCCAGCTCCCTACTCGGGCTAGCGGGACGGAATGAGCAGTTCTTC
TRBV28	TRBJ2-1	-	-	CGSSRVNSYNEQFF	TGTGGCAGCTCGAGGGTAAACTCCTACAATGAGCAGTTCTTC
TRBV7-2	TRBJ2-5	-	-	CASSEDAGLVIKETQYF	TGTGCCAGCAGCGAGGACGCTGGACTCGTGATAAAAGAGACCCAGTACTTC
TRBV6-6	TRBJ1-1	-	-	CASGLGNTEAFF	TGTGCCAGCGGGTTGGGGAACACTGAAGCTTTCTTT
TRBV7-9	TRBJ2-7	few	TRBD2	CASSLAIPGRMYEQYF	TGTGCCAGCAGCTTAGCGATTCCCGGGAGGATGTACGAGCAGTACTTC
TRBV10-3	TRBJ2-7	-	-	CAISVTAESYEQYF	TGTGCCATCAGTGTAACTGCTGAATCCTACGAGCAGTACTTC
TRBV5-1	TRBJ2-1	-	TRBD2	CASTNGIAGGPNYNEQFF	TGCGCCAGCACCAACGGTATAGCGGGAGGGCCGAACTACAATGAGCAGTTCTTC
TRBV6-5	TRBJ1-4	few	-	CASKEAWTNEKLFF	TGTGCCAGCAAGGAAGCGTGGACTAATGAAAAACTGTTTTTT
TRBV28	TRBJ2-5	-	-	CASSPPRGAGETQYF	TGTGCCAGCAGTCCCCCGAGGGGGGCCGGCGAGACCCAGTACTTC